A single sample gave rise to the 27 T cell receptor beta chains below, sequenced in a study of Ad26.COV2.S vaccination and SARS-CoV-2 variants. Treatment noted: some 20 received Ad26.COV2.S at low or high dose, single or two shots; roughly five received placebo; per-sample allocation not given. At day 63 after the first vaccine or placebo injection, samples were drawn. TCRdb's table, derived via immunoSEQ multiplex PCR, lists solely in-frame clones and lacks some. This table has hundreds of thousands of clones, roughly 89% appearing once. The sequencing used peripheral blood, collected in a trial of Ad26.COV2.S vaccine versus placebo. The receptors here all came from a person aged 18 to 65 who received the Ad26.COV2.S COVID-19 vaccine or a placebo.

The chain couples TRBV27 to TRBJ2-1; possibly TRBD1 for D (6 bases). V was trimmed by 2 bases and J by 9 bases, leaving 8 bases between them. Germline-derived CDR1 and CDR2 are MNHEY and SMNVEV (reference sequence). The length of the CDR3 is 12 residues. The CDR3 protein is CASSLRGSEQFF. CDR3 DNA sequence: TGTGCCAGCAGTTTAAGGGGGAGTGAGCAGTTCTTC.

The chain links TRBV6-2 or TRBV6-3 to TRBJ1-2; D ambiguous. From germline, CDR1 is MNHEY and CDR2 SVGEGT. This CDR3 is built from 13 residues. The V and J ends lost 2 bases and 6 bases respectively, with 10 bases between them. The CDR3 spells CASSYVPGDGYTF. The DNA for the CDR3 is TGTGCCAGCAGTTACGTGCCCGGGGATGGCTACACCTTC.

V and J are TRBV5-4 and TRBJ1-2, with D perhaps TRBD1 (6 bases). Trimming cost V 3 bases and J 4 bases, with 13 bases left between them. There are 14 residues in the CDR3. Germline CDR1 is SGHNT and CDR2 is YYREEE (reference sequence). The CDR3 region is CASSSLDSIYGYTF. CDR3 DNA sequence: TGTGCCAGCAGCTCCCTGGACAGTATCTATGGCTACACCTTC.

J is TRBJ1-2 and V is TRBV5-6; no clear D gene. CDR1 and CDR2 (germline): SGHDT, YYEEEE. The CDR3 loop spans 14 amino acids. Trimming pared 5 bases from V and 1 base from J, leaving 12 bases between. CDR3 bases: TGTGCCAGCAGTTATTTGGACGGTAACTATGGCTACACCTTC. Amino acids: CASSYLDGNYGYTF.

The CDR3: CASSRTRDSLYGYTF. CDR3 DNA: TGTGCCAGCAGCCGCACCCGGGACAGCCTCTATGGCTACACCTTC. V usage is TRBV28 and J usage is TRBJ1-2, with 7 bases identical to TRBD1. Per germline, CDR1 MDHEN and CDR2 SYDVKM. V was clipped by 6 bases and J by 4 bases; unmatched bases: 11. This CDR3 spans 15 amino acids.

The chain uses TRBV4-1 and TRBJ1-6, with TRBD1 as a possible D gene (5 bases). The CDR3 is 15 residues long. V lost 0 bases, J lost 7 bases, and 10 bases lay in between. Looked up from germline, CDR1 is MGHRA and CDR2 is YSYEKL. The CDR3 reads CASSQDPRANSPLHF. The CDR3 coding sequence is TGCGCCAGCAGCCAAGATCCCAGGGCCAATTCACCCCTCCACTTT.

The rearrangement joins TRBV7-2 to TRBJ2-5, with D possibly matching TRBD2 (6 bases). Germline V gene lookup returns CDR1 SGHTA and CDR2 FQGNSA. CDR3 size: 15 residues. V was pared by 1 base and J by 0 bases, with 9 bases between. The CDR3 here is CASSLGLAYQETQYF. CDR3 DNA sequence: TGTGCCAGCAGCTTAGGGCTAGCGTACCAAGAGACCCAGTACTTC.

The CDR3 spells CASSQSVSISNQPQHF. CDR3 bases: TGCGCCAGCAGCCAATCGGTCAGTATTAGCAATCAGCCCCAGCATTTT. The rearrangement links TRBV4-1 to TRBJ1-5, with D unresolved. CDR3 length: 16 residues. V lost 2 bases and J 0 bases, leaving 11 bases between the germline ends. The germline V gene encodes CDR1 MGHRA and CDR2 YSYEKL.

The rearrangement uses TRBV19 and TRBJ1-6; unclear D gene. There are 15 residues in the CDR3. Between the trimmed V and J ends, which lost 0 bases and 5 bases, there was a span of 8 bases. Germline V lookup: CDR1 LNHDA, CDR2 SQIVND (reference sequence). The CDR3, as DNA: TGTGCCAGTAGTATAGATCACCTAAATAATTCACCCCTCCACTTT. This codes for CASSIDHLNNSPLHF.

V gene TRBV19 combines with J gene TRBJ2-7, with TRBD1 identical over 8 bases. The germline CDR1 and CDR2 sequences are LNHDA and SQIVND (reference sequence). The CDR3 extends over 18 amino acids. The V segment lost 0 bases and the J segment 5 bases; nucleotides outside the gene matches: 15. Written as DNA, the CDR3 is TGTGCCAGTAGTATAGATGGCAAAGTAGGACAGGGAGTGCACGAGCAGTACTTC. It encodes CASSIDGKVGQGVHEQYF.

The chain joins TRBV27 to TRBJ1-1; D not certain. Trimming removed 5 bases at V and 2 bases at J, with 12 bases between. The CDR3 totals 14 residues. Germline V lookup: CDR1 MNHEY, CDR2 SMNVEV (reference sequence). The CDR3 region is CASSHGAANTEAFF. For the CDR3, the DNA is TGTGCCAGCAGTCACGGCGCAGCTAACACTGAAGCTTTCTTT.

This rearrangement joins TRBV29-1 to TRBJ1-2; perhaps TRBD1 as D (6 bases). The V gene's germline CDR1 is SQVTM and CDR2 ANQGSEA. V was cut by 4 bases and J by 4 bases, with 10 bases left in between. This CDR3 is 12 amino acids long. The CDR3 here is CSVGTGTYGYTF. CDR3 sequence (DNA): TGCAGCGTTGGTACAGGGACCTATGGCTACACCTTC.

A single count supports this clone. The chain recombines TRBV6-1 with TRBJ2-3; no definite D call. V gave up 2 bases and J gave up 10 bases, with 16 bases separating them. CDR1 MNHNS and CDR2 SASEGT come from the germline V gene. The length of the CDR3 is 14 residues. The CDR3 sequence: CASSEPSRDHAQYF. CDR3 coding DNA: TGTGCCAGCAGTGAACCTTCCCGAGATCATGCGCAGTATTTT.

In this sample, this clone turned up once. V usage is TRBV7-8 and J usage is TRBJ2-7, with 8 bases matching TRBD1. This CDR3 is built from 16 residues. Germline CDR1 SGHVS, CDR2 FQNEAQ. V was clipped by 4 bases and J by 1 base; unmatched bases: 9. The CDR3 DNA follows: TGTGCCAGCAGCTCGGGCGGACAGGGTAGGTCCTACGAGCAGTACTTC. Protein: CASSSGGQGRSYEQYF.

This clone was detected once. The V and J genes are TRBV7-3 and TRBJ2-6; D unclear. Germline CDR1 and CDR2: SGHTA and FQGTGA. V gave up 6 bases and J gave up 2 bases, with 11 bases separating them. The CDR3 length is 15 residues. CDR3 loop: CASSTDGTGANVLTF. The CDR3 coding sequence is TGTGCCAGCAGTACTGACGGAACTGGGGCCAACGTCCTGACTTTC.

About this clone itself: The junction departs from the called germline gene at one end, perhaps through a read error. The chain is built from TRBV11-2 and TRBJ2-3; 14 bases are a match to TRBD2. Looked up from germline, CDR1 is SGHAT and CDR2 is FQNNGV. CDR3 length: 17 residues. The CDR3 nucleotides are TGTGCCAGCACCTTACGGGGACTAGCGGGAGATACAGATACGCAGTATTTT. Its protein product is CASTLRGLAGDTDTQYF.

The chain combines TRBV27 with TRBJ1-1; 7 bases are shared with TRBD1. This CDR3 has 14 residues. In germline, CDR1 is MNHEY, CDR2 SMNVEV (reference sequence). V lost 3 bases, J lost 4 bases, and 5 bases stayed unmatched. Written as DNA, the CDR3 is TGTGCCAGCAGTTTTTACAGGGGAGGCACTGAAGCTTTCTTT. Translation: CASSFYRGGTEAFF.

The J gene is TRBJ2-2, the V gene TRBV19; 8 nucleotides agree with TRBD1. V was clipped by 5 bases and J by 5 bases; unmatched bases: 7. This CDR3 has 15 residues. CDR1 is LNHDA and CDR2 is SQIVND in the germline V gene (reference sequence). Here the CDR3 reads CASSRQGAETGELFF. DNA for the CDR3: TGTGCCAGTAGTCGCCAGGGGGCAGAGACCGGGGAGCTGTTTTTT.

The V and J genes are TRBV7-9 and TRBJ2-7; D unresolved. This CDR3 contains 12 residues. Germline CDR1 is SEHNR and CDR2 is FQNEAQ (reference sequence). V was pared by 2 bases and J by 2 bases, with 4 bases between. Here the CDR3 DNA reads TGTGCCAGCAGCTTACTTCCCTACGAGCAGTACTTC. Residues: CASSLLPYEQYF.

This sequence joins TRBV2 and TRBJ2-3; TRBD1 matches at 7 bases. CDR3 length equals 15 residues. Per the germline V gene, CDR1 is SNHLY and CDR2 is FYNNEI. V lost 0 bases, J lost 1 base, and 1 base stayed unmatched. The CDR3 region is CASSEAGTGTDTQYF. The CDR3 bases are TGTGCCAGCAGTGAAGCAGGGACAGGCACAGATACGCAGTATTTT. Full variable domain (missing parts from reference TRBV2 and TRBJ2-3): EPEVTQTPSHQVTQMGQEVILRCVPISNHLYFYWYRQILGQKVEFLVSFYNNEISEKSEIFDDQFSVERPDGSNFTLKIRSTKLEDSAMYFCASSEAGTGTDTQYFGPGTRLTVL.

V usage is TRBV5-1 and J usage is TRBJ2-7; unclear D gene. The CDR3 consists of 14 residues. V dropped 1 base and J dropped 3 bases, with 11 bases sitting between them. Looked up from germline, CDR1 is SGHRS and CDR2 is YFSETQ. The CDR3 nucleotides read TGCGCCAGCAGCTTGTCCGGGTTAGACTACGAGCAGTACTTC. Its translation is CASSLSGLDYEQYF.

This clone was recorded once. The chain employs TRBV3-1 (or the pseudogene TRBV3-2) and TRBJ2-5, with 14 bases that match TRBD2. CDR3 length: 14 residues. Germline-derived CDR1 and CDR2 are LGHDT and YNNKEL (reference sequence). V was pared by 9 bases and J by 5 bases, with 5 bases of the junction left unmatched. The CDR3 region is CASAGLAGVETQYF. For the CDR3, the DNA is TGTGCCAGTGCGGGACTAGCGGGAGTTGAGACCCAGTACTTC.

V usage is TRBV10-2 and J usage is TRBJ1-6; 8 bases match TRBD1. Germline values: CDR1 WSHSY, CDR2 SAAADI. The CDR3 extends over 14 amino acids. J lost 8 bases, V lost 6 bases, and 6 bases had no gene match. The CDR3, as DNA: TGCGCCAGCAGCCGACAGGGGAAGGATTCACCCCTCCACTTT. It yields the protein CASSRQGKDSPLHF.

The CDR3 sequence: CASSRAGGNTEAFF. The CDR3 DNA reads as TGTGCCAGCAGTAGGGCAGGGGGGAACACTGAAGCTTTCTTT. J is TRBJ1-1 and V is TRBV28; TRBD1 matches 7 bases. The ends lost 5 bases at V and 1 base at J; junction bases unmatched: 4. The CDR3 contains 14 residues. From germline, CDR1 is MDHEN and CDR2 SYDVKM.

In this sample, this clone turned up a few times. This specimen includes other DNA sequences encoding the same CDR3. The chain is built from TRBV20-1 and TRBJ1-1; D is unclear. Germline values: CDR1 DFQATT, CDR2 SNEGSKA (reference sequence). V lost 3 bases, J lost 1 base, and 3 bases lay in between. The CDR3 loop spans 11 amino acids. CDR3 amino acids: CSARGNTEAFF. In nucleotides, the CDR3 is TGCAGTGCTAGGGGGAACACTGAAGCTTTCTTT.

This CDR3 reads CASGGKDGLYNEQFF. For the CDR3, the DNA is TGTGCCAGTGGAGGAAAGGACGGACTATACAATGAGCAGTTCTTC. The J gene is TRBJ2-1, the V gene TRBV19; TRBD2 might be the D (6 bases). Between the trimmed V and J ends, which lost 8 bases and 4 bases, there was a span of 18 bases. Germline V lookup: CDR1 LNHDA, CDR2 SQIVND (reference sequence). The CDR3 consists of 15 residues.

The V and J genes are TRBV19 and TRBJ2-6; perhaps TRBD1 as D (5 bases). Germline assignment: CDR1 LNHDA and CDR2 SQIVND (reference sequence). The CDR3 is made up of 15 amino acids. V shed 0 bases and J shed 3 bases, with 6 bases lying between them. The CDR3 sequence: CASSIDRVGANVLTF. The CDR3 nucleotides are TGTGCCAGTAGTATAGACAGGGTTGGGGCCAACGTCCTGACTTTC.